The entry below gives a single T cell receptor (beta chain) sequence along with its context. Its antigen is not identified. This specimen comes from a study of blood T cells in healthy people across ages. Findings and limits, study-wide: Those diversity estimates obtained from one million T cells were thought to be underestimates.

Sample-barcoded 5' priming and a J-beta primer mix drove a second PCR of 7 to 11 cycles. TCRdb ran MiXCR on the 5' RACE reads and lists one entry per CDR3 protein. Among around 1,600,000 distinct CDR3 sequences listed, 42% were seen once. Extraction yielded at least 6 micrograms of total RNA per sample. Germline CDR1 reads KGHDR; CDR2 reads SFDVKD. The CDR3 extends over 17 amino acids. Unmatched junction bases numbered 19, after V lost 3 bases and J lost 11 bases. Source material: blood. This sequence originates from a woman younger than 35 in good health. This chain connects TRBV24-1 to TRBJ2-5; 8 positions match TRBD1. The DNA of the CDR3 is TGTGCCACCAGTGATCCCAGGACAGGGAACTTCTACAATGAGCAGTACTTC. Protein sequence: CATSDPRTGNFYNEQYF.